Listed below are T cell receptor beta chains from one sample, sequenced in a study of T-cell memory formation after mild COVID-19. TCRdb used MiXCR to reprocess the 5' RACE reads, holding one entry per CDR3 protein. The data hold roughly 550,000 distinct CDR3 sequences, with about a fifth observed a single time. The sequenced sample consisted of PBMCs or a T cell subset sorted from them (not recorded which). These receptors were taken from an adult woman who had mild COVID-19 (a few samples of this study predate the infection). Cell type and time point are not known. Each CDR3 is given with its conserved first and last residue. A D gene is named only where the DNA matches it firmly. Where a row states a size, it is once, few, many or the class of an expanded clone; other rows omit it.

J,V,size,D,CDR3,DNA
TRBJ2-1,TRBV6-5,-,-,CASSYSSRGLSYNEQFF,TGTGCCAGCAGTTACTCTAGCCGGGGCCTCTCCTACAATGAGCAGTTCTTC
TRBJ2-1,TRBV7-9,few,TRBD1,CASSADRVRADEQFF,TGTGCCAGCAGCGCAGACAGGGTTAGGGCGGATGAGCAGTTCTTC
TRBJ1-6,TRBV18,few,-,CASSPQGYESPLHF,TGTGCCAGCTCACCCCAGGGTTACGAATCACCCCTCCACTTT
TRBJ2-7,TRBV12-5,-,-,CASGLVPSRVQGEQYF,TGTGCTAGTGGTTTGGTACCGAGTAGGGTTCAGGGCGAGCAGTACTTC
TRBJ2-3,TRBV7-3,few,TRBD2,CASSLAGVNADTQYF,TGTGCCAGCAGCCTAGCGGGGGTAAATGCAGATACGCAGTATTTT
TRBJ2-5,TRBV28,many,TRBD1,CASSLHRDRWETQYF,TGTGCCAGCAGTTTACACCGGGACAGGTGGGAGACCCAGTACTTC
TRBJ2-1,TRBV12-3/TRBV12-4,many,-,CASTKGGVGGNEQFF,TGTGCCAGCACCAAAGGGGGGGTTGGCGGTAATGAGCAGTTCTTC
TRBJ1-5,TRBV20-1,few,TRBD1,CSATNAGGHRNQPQHF,TGCAGTGCGACCAATGCAGGGGGCCATCGCAATCAGCCCCAGCATTTT
TRBJ2-2,TRBV12-5,-,-,CASGPGAMTGELFF,TGTGCTAGTGGTCCCGGGGCTATGACCGGGGAGCTGTTTTTT
TRBJ2-2,TRBV2,few,TRBD2,CASSEAPSGRAAGELFF,TGTGCCAGCAGTGAAGCGCCTAGCGGGAGGGCCGCCGGGGAGCTGTTTTTT
TRBJ1-5,TRBV28,-,TRBD1,CASSTGGTRNQPQHF,TGTGCCAGCAGCACAGGGGGAACGCGGAATCAGCCCCAGCATTTT
TRBJ1-1,TRBV29-1,-,TRBD1,CSVAGTGGTEAFF,TGCAGCGTTGCAGGGACAGGGGGTACTGAAGCTTTCTTT
TRBJ2-3,TRBV12-3/TRBV12-4,-,TRBD2,CASTLGLAVTDTQYF,TGTGCCAGCACCCTAGGACTAGCGGTCACAGATACGCAGTATTTT
TRBJ1-1,TRBV12-3/TRBV12-4,-,-,CASRRSQEKNTEAFF,TGTGCCAGCAGGCGCTCTCAGGAAAAGAACACTGAAGCTTTCTTT
TRBJ1-5,TRBV12-3/TRBV12-4,-,-,CASSSGSQPQHF,TGTGCCAGCAGTTCGGGTTCTCAGCCCCAGCATTTT
TRBJ2-5,TRBV12-3/TRBV12-4,few,-,CASSSPGPRAQYF,TGTGCCAGCAGTTCCCCGGGACCCAGGGCCCAGTACTTC
TRBJ2-4,TRBV29-1,-,-,CSVLRGAGNIQYF,TGCAGCGTTCTTCGGGGGGCCGGAAACATTCAGTACTTC
TRBJ1-1,TRBV5-1,many,-,CASSLGDPGLATMNTEAFF,TGCGCCAGCAGCTTGGGGGACCCGGGTTTGGCTACCATGAACACTGAAGCTTTCTTT
TRBJ2-5,TRBV12-3/TRBV12-4,few,TRBD1,CASSFRDSGGDRGPQETQYF,TGTGCCAGCAGTTTTCGAGACTCGGGGGGGGACAGGGGGCCACAAGAGACCCAGTACTTC
TRBJ1-5,TRBV15,few,-,CATRSPWSNQPQHF,TGTGCCACCAGGTCTCCATGGAGCAATCAGCCCCAGCATTTT
TRBJ2-7,TRBV9,-,-,CASSVGEISPYEHYF,TGTGCCAGCAGCGTAGGAGAGATATCCCCCTACGAGCATTACTTC
TRBJ2-7,TRBV6-6,few,-,CASSSSGTSYEQYF,TGTGCCAGCAGTTCCTCCGGGACATCCTACGAGCAGTACTTC
TRBJ2-1,TRBV6-5,many,-,CASSSGGSRAYNEQFF,TGTGCCAGCAGTTCCGGAGGGTCTCGAGCTTACAATGAGCAGTTCTTC
TRBJ2-1,TRBV24-1,-,-,CATSDSGSDEQFF,TGTGCCACCAGTGATTCCGGGAGCGATGAGCAGTTCTTC
TRBJ2-3,TRBV7-2,few,TRBD2,CASSLAPGLAPLDTQYF,TGTGCCAGCAGCTTAGCACCGGGACTAGCGCCCTTAGATACGCAGTATTTT
TRBJ2-1,TRBV5-8,-,TRBD1,CASSSYRGSSYNEQFF,TGTGCCAGCAGCTCTTACAGGGGGAGCTCCTACAATGAGCAGTTCTTC
TRBJ1-4,TRBV4-2,few,-,CASSQDIAGVEKLFF,TGTGCCAGCAGCCAAGATATTGCGGGGGTTGAAAAACTGTTTTTT
TRBJ2-3,TRBV11-1,few,TRBD2,CASSPRTSMPAQYF,TGTGCCAGCAGCCCCCGGACTAGTATGCCGGCGCAGTATTTT
TRBJ2-7,TRBV15,-,TRBD2,CATSRDSGAGGYEQYF,TGTGCCACCAGCAGAGATTCAGGAGCGGGAGGGTACGAGCAGTACTTC
TRBJ2-3,TRBV7-2,-,-,CASSWASAVKNTQYF,TGTGCCAGCAGCTGGGCTAGCGCGGTAAAGAATACGCAGTATTTT
TRBJ1-5,TRBV7-9,few,-,CASTPRQLNQPQHF,TGTGCCAGCACCCCCCGACAGCTCAATCAGCCCCAGCATTTT
TRBJ2-1,TRBV7-3,-,-,CASSLIRAGRNHEQFF,TGTGCCAGCAGCTTAATTCGGGCAGGGAGAAACCATGAGCAGTTCTTC
TRBJ2-1,TRBV4-3,-,TRBD2,CASSQDPLAGPPFYNEQFF,TGCGCCAGCAGCCAAGATCCCCTAGCGGGGCCGCCTTTCTACAATGAGCAGTTCTTC
TRBJ2-3,TRBV4-3,-,-,CASSHGVGVADTQYF,TGCGCCAGCAGCCACGGTGTGGGGGTAGCAGATACGCAGTATTTT
TRBJ2-3,TRBV5-5,few,-,CASSLYPGQQDTQYF,TGTGCCAGCAGCTTGTATCCGGGGCAGCAAGATACGCAGTATTTT
TRBJ2-5,TRBV10-3,many,TRBD2,CAISHSSGTYQETQYF,TGTGCCATCAGCCATTCTAGCGGAACGTACCAAGAGACCCAGTACTTC
TRBJ2-3,TRBV7-6,-,TRBD2,CASSLLGGRGTDTQYF,TGTGCCAGCAGCCTTCTAGGCGGGAGAGGTACAGATACGCAGTATTTT
TRBJ2-3,TRBV7-9,-,TRBD1,CASSSRGTGTDTQYF,TGTGCCAGCAGCAGCCGAGGGACAGGGACCGATACGCAGTATTTT
TRBJ2-3,TRBV24-1,-,TRBD1,CATSDHRGRTDTQYF,TGTGCCACCAGTGACCACAGGGGGAGGACAGATACGCAGTATTTT
TRBJ1-2,TRBV4-2,-,-,CASSPLGDPYGYTF,TGTGCCAGCAGCCCCCTGGGGGATCCCTATGGCTACACCTTC
TRBJ2-1,TRBV20-1,-,-,CSAAGIRGVPGNEQFF,TGCAGTGCGGCAGGGATTCGCGGGGTGCCTGGGAATGAGCAGTTCTTC
TRBJ2-7,TRBV6-2/TRBV6-3,few,TRBD2,CASRIGLAGGEQYF,TGTGCCAGCAGAATAGGACTAGCGGGAGGAGAGCAGTACTTC
TRBJ2-2,TRBV24-1,-,TRBD2,CATSDLGLAGANGELFF,TGTGCCACCAGTGATTTGGGACTAGCGGGAGCTAACGGGGAGCTGTTTTTT
TRBJ2-1,TRBV7-7,-,TRBD2,CASSPWTSLSSYNEQFF,TGTGCCAGCAGCCCATGGACTAGCCTGAGCTCCTACAATGAGCAGTTCTTC
TRBJ2-1,TRBV18,-,-,CASSPPSDEQFF,TGTGCCAGCTCACCGCCCTCCGATGAGCAGTTCTTC
TRBJ2-3,TRBV29-1,-,TRBD2,CSAFAGTSGGTDTQYF,TGCAGCGCATTCGCCGGCACTAGCGGCGGCACAGATACGCAGTATTTT